The 3 T cell receptor beta chains below come from one sample, sequenced in a study of blood T cell repertoires in COVID-19. Some clones are missing from TCRdb's copy, which holds only in-frame ones; the method was immunoSEQ multiplex PCR. The sample holds around 300,000 clones; roughly 85% are singletons and the top ten take around 6.9%. The sequencing sample was made of peripheral blood. Receptors originate from a human donor in a cohort sampled during active COVID-19.

The V gene is TRBV24-1, the J gene TRBJ2-3; 8 bases line up with TRBD2. Germline values: CDR1 KGHDR, CDR2 SFDVKD. CDR3 length equals 17 residues. Trimming took 5 bases from V and 6 from J; bases not matched to a gene: 15. This chain's CDR3 is CATSASVGTRVFDTQYF. The CDR3 coding sequence is TGTGCCACCAGTGCTTCGGTGGGGACTAGGGTTTTTGATACGCAGTATTTT.

This clone was seen a few times. The chain has TRBV11-3 and TRBJ2-7, with 7 bases identical to TRBD2. V was clipped by 1 base and J by 2 bases; unmatched bases: 8. Germline CDR1 is SGHNT and CDR2 is YENEEA. This CDR3 contains 16 residues. The CDR3 reads CASSLVGTTTAYEQYF. Written as DNA, the CDR3 is TGTGCCAGCAGCTTAGTCGGGACTACCACAGCCTACGAGCAGTACTTC.

The genes are TRBV6-1 and TRBJ2-7; a possible D gene is TRBD2 (5 bases). V was cut by 3 bases and J by 3 bases, with 12 bases left in between. The CDR3 is 14 residues long. Germline CDR1 and CDR2: MNHNS and SASEGT. The DNA for the CDR3 is TGTGCCAGCAGTGATGCCGGGGTAAGCTACGAGCAGTACTTC. Its protein is CASSDAGVSYEQYF.